The source of this T cell receptor (beta chain) is a study of T cell responses to AZD1222 COVID-19 vaccine. Study summary: It was second doses at about 4 or about 12 weeks that were pooled. Whole-study results and caveats: Close to half of spike-specific TCRs reportedly recognize unmutated variant regions.

Germline V gives CDR1 SGHRS, CDR2 YFSETQ. The CDR3 has 15 amino acids. The J segment lost 3 bases and the V segment lost 3 bases, leaving 4 bases of the junction unmatched. The table came from immunoSEQ multiplex PCR; TCRdb's copy has only in-frame clones and leaves some out. Here the sample spans more than 85,000 clones, about 88% being singletons. Concerning this clone: The antigen is undetermined.

This specimen consisted of peripheral blood, obtained on day 0 of AZD1222 vaccination. This sequence originates from an adult in good health. The chain recombines TRBV5-1 with TRBJ1-2; TRBD1 matches at 11 bases. CDR3 nucleotide sequence: TGCGCCAGCAGCTGGGGACAGGGGGAGTACTATGGCTACACCTTC. It yields the protein CASSWGQGEYYGYTF.